Below are 15 T cell receptor beta chains sequenced from a single sample in a study of T cell responses to AZD1222 COVID-19 vaccine. Clones were read by immunoSEQ multiplex PCR, and TCRdb kept only the in-frame ones, dropping some. The table includes tens of thousands of clones, approximately 87% detected once. Here the sequenced sample was peripheral blood, taken 28 days after the second AZD1222 dose. These TCRs come from an adult who received the AZD1222 COVID-19 vaccine.

This clone has just one count. This chain links TRBV28 with TRBJ1-5; maybe TRBD1 (6 bases). The CDR3 has 15 residues. Germline V gives CDR1 MDHEN, CDR2 SYDVKM. Trimming shortened V by 7 bases and J by 5 bases, and 18 bases separated the two germline ends. The CDR3 spells CASTLQGRFYQPQHF. Written as DNA, the CDR3 is TGTGCCAGCACCTTACAGGGCCGGTTCTATCAGCCCCAGCATTTT.

V and J are TRBV28 and TRBJ2-3; 8 bases line up with TRBD2. Germline assignment: CDR1 MDHEN and CDR2 SYDVKM. This CDR3 has 15 residues. The trim removed 3 bases at V and 1 base at J, leaving 3 bases unmatched. CDR3 DNA: TGTGCCAGCAGTTTCCCGCGGGAGGGCACAGATACGCAGTATTTT. Encoded protein: CASSFPREGTDTQYF. The full variable domain, rest sourced from reference TRBV28 and TRBJ2-3, is DVKVTQSSRYLVKRTGEKVFLECVQDMDHENMFWYRQDPGLGLRLIYFSYDVKMKEKGDIPEGYSVSREKKERFSLILESASTNQTSMYLCASSFPREGTDTQYFGPGTRLTVL.

The V gene is TRBV24-1, the J gene TRBJ2-1, with 12 positions matching TRBD2. V shed 4 bases, J shed 7 bases, and the junction held 10 bases outside the gene matches. Germline assignment: CDR1 KGHDR and CDR2 SFDVKD. The CDR3 runs to 17 residues. CDR3 DNA: TGTGCCACCAGTGACCTAGCGGGAGGGCCGGATGGGAATGAGCAGTTCTTC. Translating gives CATSDLAGGPDGNEQFF.

The V gene is TRBV30, the J gene TRBJ1-2, with TRBD1 as a possible D gene (6 bases). Germline loops: CDR1 GTSNPN, CDR2 SVGIG (reference sequence). V was pared by 0 bases and J by 5 bases, with 10 bases between. CDR3 size: 13 residues. The chain's CDR3 is CAWSVLQGYGYTF. The CDR3 DNA reads TGTGCCTGGAGTGTACTACAGGGTTATGGCTACACCTTC. Full variable domain (rest looked up from reference TRBV30 and TRBJ1-2): SQTIHQWPATLVQPVGSPLSLECTVEGTSNPNLYWYRQAAGRGLQLLFYSVGIGQISSEVPQNLSASRPQDRQFILSSKKLLLSDSGFYLCAWSVLQGYGYTFGSGTRLTVV.

The chain recombines TRBV6-2 or TRBV6-3 with TRBJ1-1; D unresolved. Germline V lookup: CDR1 MNHEY, CDR2 SVGEGT. The CDR3 runs to 13 residues. V shed 3 bases and J shed 1 base, with 6 bases lying between them. CDR3 nucleotides: TGTGCCAGCAGTTATATGGAGAACACTGAAGCTTTCTTT. Amino acids: CASSYMENTEAFF.

V gene TRBV6-1 combines with J gene TRBJ2-1; 8 nucleotides match TRBD2. Looked up from germline, CDR1 is MNHNS and CDR2 is SASEGT. V lost 4 bases to trimming and J lost 2 bases; unmatched junction nucleotides: 10. The CDR3 extends over 17 amino acids. The CDR3 DNA follows: TGTGCCAGCAGTGGCCCCTTAGAGCGGGAGCCCTACAATGAGCAGTTCTTC. It translates to CASSGPLEREPYNEQFF.

This chain links TRBV20-1 with TRBJ2-3, with D uncertain. With 7 bases removed from V and 7 bases from J, the gap between germline ends came to 12 bases. CDR3 length: 11 amino acids. Germline V gives CDR1 DFQATT, CDR2 SNEGSKA (reference sequence). The CDR3 DNA reads TGCAGTGGGGCGTGGGGAAATACGCAGTATTTT. Its protein is CSGAWGNTQYF.

The chain recombines TRBV28 with TRBJ2-7, with D perhaps TRBD2 (5 bases). From germline, CDR1 is MDHEN and CDR2 SYDVKM. Between the trimmed V and J ends, which lost 5 bases and 5 bases, there was a span of 16 bases. The CDR3 totals 14 residues. In DNA form, the CDR3 reads TGTGCCAGCAGTCCCGGGCCGCGTAGCGACGAGCAGTACTTC. It specifies CASSPGPRSDEQYF. Variable domain in full (rest from reference TRBV28 and TRBJ2-7): DVKVTQSSRYLVKRTGEKVFLECVQDMDHENMFWYRQDPGLGLRLIYFSYDVKMKEKGDIPEGYSVSREKKERFSLILESASTNQTSMYLCASSPGPRSDEQYFGPGTRLTVT.

This chain joins TRBV19 and TRBJ2-1; a weak D match, TRBD2 (7 bases). The germline V gene encodes CDR1 LNHDA and CDR2 SQIVND (reference sequence). There are 18 residues in the CDR3. V was clipped by 0 bases and J by 0 bases, with 15 bases between them. CDR3 region: CASSIEGRGAISYNEQFF. CDR3 DNA: TGTGCCAGTAGTATAGAAGGACGGGGGGCAATCTCCTACAATGAGCAGTTCTTC.

The chain has TRBV2 and TRBJ1-1, with TRBD1 identical over 7 bases. The germline CDR1 and CDR2 sequences are SNHLY and FYNNEI. The length of the CDR3 is 14 residues. V gave up 4 bases and J gave up 4 bases; unmatched junction bases: 6. CDR3 sequence: CASSGDRVGTEAFF. As DNA, the CDR3 is TGTGCCAGCAGTGGAGACAGGGTGGGCACTGAAGCTTTCTTT.

The chain is built from TRBV28 and TRBJ1-3; a possible D gene is TRBD1 (5 bases). This CDR3 is 15 amino acids long. The V end was cut by 3 bases, the J end by 4 bases, with 13 bases between. CDR1 and CDR2 (germline): MDHEN, SYDVKM. The CDR3 bases are TGTGCCAGCAGTTTGGACCAGGGCATAGGAAACACCATATATTTT. It specifies CASSLDQGIGNTIYF. The complete variable domain, with remaining parts taken from reference TRBV28 and TRBJ1-3, reads DVKVTQSSRYLVKRTGEKVFLECVQDMDHENMFWYRQDPGLGLRLIYFSYDVKMKEKGDIPEGYSVSREKKERFSLILESASTNQTSMYLCASSLDQGIGNTIYFGEGSWLTVV.

In this sample, this clone turned up once. The rearrangement uses TRBV27 and TRBJ1-6, with unresolved D. This CDR3 comprises 13 residues. The germline gives CDR1 MNHEY, CDR2 SMNVEV (reference sequence). V lost 6 bases, J lost 10 bases, and 13 bases lay in between. The CDR3, as DNA: TGTGCCAGCAGCGTGGGTATACGGTCACCCCTCCACTTT. It codes for CASSVGIRSPLHF.

This chain uses TRBV5-1 with TRBJ2-1; 9 nucleotides agree with TRBD2. V lost 0 bases, J lost 0 bases, and 4 bases stayed unmatched. CDR1 and CDR2 from the germline V gene are SGHRS and YFSETQ. The CDR3 is 17 amino acids. The DNA of the CDR3 is TGCGCCAGCAGCTTGGTAGTTAGCGGGAGCTCCTACAATGAGCAGTTCTTC. Protein: CASSLVVSGSSYNEQFF.

The V and J genes are TRBV18 and TRBJ1-6; 9 bases agree with TRBD1. In germline, CDR1 is KGHSH, CDR2 LQKENI. The ends lost 3 bases at V and 8 bases at J; junction bases unmatched: 8. This CDR3 region has 16 residues. The CDR3 DNA follows: TGTGCCAGCTCACCTAAACAGGGGGCGCAGGATTCACCCCTCCACTTT. This codes for CASSPKQGAQDSPLHF. Based on the CDR3 plus reference TRBV18 and TRBJ1-6, the full variable domain is NAGVMQNPRHLVRRRGQEARLRCSPMKGHSHVYWYRQLPEEGLKFMVYLQKENIIDESGMPKERFSAEFPKEGPSILRIQQVVRGDSAAYFCASSPKQGAQDSPLHFGNGTRLTVT.

This chain uses TRBV5-1 with TRBJ2-5, with a tentative D call TRBD2 (6 bases). This CDR3 spans 16 amino acids. Germline values: CDR1 SGHRS, CDR2 YFSETQ. V was pared by 0 bases and J by 5 bases, with 17 bases between. The CDR3 loop reads CASSLALRRAGETQYF. Written as DNA, the CDR3 is TGCGCCAGCAGCTTGGCCCTTAGGAGGGCGGGGGAGACCCAGTACTTC.